This T cell receptor beta chain was observed in a study of blood T cells in healthy people across ages. A note on this clonotype: As yet, its antigen is unknown.

Then a second PCR, running roughly 6 to 11 cycles, was carried out with a sample-barcoded 5' primer and a J-beta primer mix. Per sample, CDR3-containing paired-end reads numbered at least 2.5 million. TCRdb called the 5' RACE reads again in MiXCR, with one record for every CDR3 protein. The sample includes about 830,000 distinct CDR3 sequences, about three fifths of them seen just once. The study's findings and limits: With age, beta diversity per million T cells declined roughly linearly, significantly by 40.

The ends lost 4 bases at V and 4 bases at J; junction bases unmatched: 9. CDR1 is SEHNR, CDR2 FQNEAQ, per germline (reference sequence). CDR3 length: 16 amino acids. The TCR was taken from a young man in good health. The specimen sequenced was blood. V and J are TRBV7-9 and TRBJ2-3; the match to TRBD2 covers 9 bases. The chain's CDR3 is CASSSSSGKEPDTQYF. DNA for the CDR3: TGTGCCAGCAGCTCTTCTAGCGGGAAGGAACCAGATACGCAGTATTTT.